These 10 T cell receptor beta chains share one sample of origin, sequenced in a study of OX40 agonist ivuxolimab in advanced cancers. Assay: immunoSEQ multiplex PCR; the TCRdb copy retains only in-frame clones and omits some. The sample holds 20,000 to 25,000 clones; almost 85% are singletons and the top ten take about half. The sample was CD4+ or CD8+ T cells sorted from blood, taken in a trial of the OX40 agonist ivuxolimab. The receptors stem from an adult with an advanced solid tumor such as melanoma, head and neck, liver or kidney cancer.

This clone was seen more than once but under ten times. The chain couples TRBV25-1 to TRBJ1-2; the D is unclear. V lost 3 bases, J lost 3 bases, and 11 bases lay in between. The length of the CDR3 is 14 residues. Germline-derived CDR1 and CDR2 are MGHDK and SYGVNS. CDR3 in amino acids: CASSEGRKDYGYTF. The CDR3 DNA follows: TGTGCCAGCAGTGAGGGAAGAAAGGACTATGGCTACACCTTC.

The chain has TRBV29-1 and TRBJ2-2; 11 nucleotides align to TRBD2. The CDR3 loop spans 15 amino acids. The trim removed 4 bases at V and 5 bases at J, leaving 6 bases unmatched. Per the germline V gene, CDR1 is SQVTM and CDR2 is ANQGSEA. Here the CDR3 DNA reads TGCAGCGTTGGGCTAGCGGGGGGACAGACCGGGGAGCTGTTTTTT. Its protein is CSVGLAGGQTGELFF.

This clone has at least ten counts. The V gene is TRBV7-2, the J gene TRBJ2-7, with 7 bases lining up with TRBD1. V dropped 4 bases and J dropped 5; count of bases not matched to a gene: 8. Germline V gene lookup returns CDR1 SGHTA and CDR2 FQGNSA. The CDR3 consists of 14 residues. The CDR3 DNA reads TGTGCCAGCAGCTCGTCACAGGGGAGCCACGAGCAGTACTTC. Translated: CASSSSQGSHEQYF.

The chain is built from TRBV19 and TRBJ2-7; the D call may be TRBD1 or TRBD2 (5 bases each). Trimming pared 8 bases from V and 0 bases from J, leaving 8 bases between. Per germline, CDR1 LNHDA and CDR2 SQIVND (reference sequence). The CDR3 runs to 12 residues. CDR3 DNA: TGTGCCAGTGGGGACGCCTCCTACGAGCAGTACTTC. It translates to CASGDASYEQYF.

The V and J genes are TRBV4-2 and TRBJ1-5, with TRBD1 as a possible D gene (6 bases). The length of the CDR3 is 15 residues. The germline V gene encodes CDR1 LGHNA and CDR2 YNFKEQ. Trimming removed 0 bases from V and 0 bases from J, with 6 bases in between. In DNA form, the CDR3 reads TGTGCCAGCAGCCAAGACAGGGGTAGCAATCAGCCCCAGCATTTT. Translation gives CASSQDRGSNQPQHF.

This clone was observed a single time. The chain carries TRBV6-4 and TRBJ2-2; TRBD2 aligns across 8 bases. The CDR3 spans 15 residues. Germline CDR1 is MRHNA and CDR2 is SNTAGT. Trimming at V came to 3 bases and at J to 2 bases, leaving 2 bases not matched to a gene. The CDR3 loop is CASSETSENTGELFF. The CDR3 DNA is TGTGCCAGCAGTGAGACTAGCGAAAACACCGGGGAGCTGTTTTTT.

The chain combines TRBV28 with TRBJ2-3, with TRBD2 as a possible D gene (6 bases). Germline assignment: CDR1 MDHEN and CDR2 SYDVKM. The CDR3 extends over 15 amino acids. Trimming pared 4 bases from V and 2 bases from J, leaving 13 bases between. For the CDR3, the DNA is TGTGCCAGCAGTTCTCCGGGGACTGTCACAGATACGCAGTATTTT. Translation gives CASSSPGTVTDTQYF. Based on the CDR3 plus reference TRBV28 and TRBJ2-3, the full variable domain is DVKVTQSSRYLVKRTGEKVFLECVQDMDHENMFWYRQDPGLGLRLIYFSYDVKMKEKGDIPEGYSVSREKKERFSLILESASTNQTSMYLCASSSPGTVTDTQYFGPGTRLTVL.

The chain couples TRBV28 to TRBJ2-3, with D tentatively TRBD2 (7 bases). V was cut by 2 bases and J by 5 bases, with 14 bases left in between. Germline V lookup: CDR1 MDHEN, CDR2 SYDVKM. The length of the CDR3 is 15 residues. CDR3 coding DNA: TGTGCCAGCAGTTTACAATCGGGGGGACAAGATACGCAGTATTTT. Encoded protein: CASSLQSGGQDTQYF.

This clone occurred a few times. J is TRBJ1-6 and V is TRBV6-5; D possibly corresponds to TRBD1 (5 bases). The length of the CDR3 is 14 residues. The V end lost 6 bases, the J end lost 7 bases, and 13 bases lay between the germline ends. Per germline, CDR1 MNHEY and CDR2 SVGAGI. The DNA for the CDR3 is TGTGCCAGCAGCTTAGCGCGGGACAATTCACCCCTCCACTTT. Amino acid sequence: CASSLARDNSPLHF.

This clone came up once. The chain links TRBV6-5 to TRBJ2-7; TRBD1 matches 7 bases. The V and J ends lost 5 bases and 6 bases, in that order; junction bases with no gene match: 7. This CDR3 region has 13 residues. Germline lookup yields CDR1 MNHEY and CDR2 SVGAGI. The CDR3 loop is CASSNPTGSEQYF. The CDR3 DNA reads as TGTGCCAGCAGTAACCCGACAGGGAGCGAGCAGTACTTC.